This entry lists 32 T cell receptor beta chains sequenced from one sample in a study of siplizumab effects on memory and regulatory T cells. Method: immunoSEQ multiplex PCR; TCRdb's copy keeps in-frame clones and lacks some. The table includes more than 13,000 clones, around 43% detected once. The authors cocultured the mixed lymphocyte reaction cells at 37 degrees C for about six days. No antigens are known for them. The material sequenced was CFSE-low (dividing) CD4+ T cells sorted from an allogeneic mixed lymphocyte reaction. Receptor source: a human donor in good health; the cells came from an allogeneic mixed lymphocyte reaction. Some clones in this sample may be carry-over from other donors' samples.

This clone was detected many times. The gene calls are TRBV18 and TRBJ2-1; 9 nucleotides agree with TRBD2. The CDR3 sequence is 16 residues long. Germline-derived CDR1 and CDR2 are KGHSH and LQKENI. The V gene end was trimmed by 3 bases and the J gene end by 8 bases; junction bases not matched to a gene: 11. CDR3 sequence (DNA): TGTGCCAGCTCACCTATTAGCGGGAGCCTCTCCCATGAGCAGTTCTTC. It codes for CASSPISGSLSHEQFF.

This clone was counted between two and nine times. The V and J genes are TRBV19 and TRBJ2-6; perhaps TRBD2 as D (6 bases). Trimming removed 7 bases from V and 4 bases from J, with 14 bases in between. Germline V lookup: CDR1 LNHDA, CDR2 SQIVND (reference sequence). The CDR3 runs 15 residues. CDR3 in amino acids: CASTRGASGANVLTF. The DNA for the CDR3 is TGTGCCAGTACCCGCGGGGCGTCAGGGGCCAACGTCCTGACTTTC. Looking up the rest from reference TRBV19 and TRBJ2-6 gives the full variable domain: DGGITQSPKYLFRKEGQNVTLSCEQNLNHDAMYWYRQDPGQGLRLIYYSQIVNDFQKGDIAEGYSVSREKKESFPLTVTSAQKNPTAFYLCASTRGASGANVLTFGAGSRLTVL.

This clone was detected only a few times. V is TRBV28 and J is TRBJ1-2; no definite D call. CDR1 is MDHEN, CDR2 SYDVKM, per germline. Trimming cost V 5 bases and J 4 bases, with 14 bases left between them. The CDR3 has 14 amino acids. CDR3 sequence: CASSLRTLPYGYTF. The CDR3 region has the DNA TGTGCCAGCAGTCTCCGGACGCTACCCTATGGCTACACCTTC.

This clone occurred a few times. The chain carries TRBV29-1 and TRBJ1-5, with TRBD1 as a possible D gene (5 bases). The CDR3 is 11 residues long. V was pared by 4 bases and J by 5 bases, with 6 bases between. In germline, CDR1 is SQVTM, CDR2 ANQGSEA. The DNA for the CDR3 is TGCAGCGTTGGAGGGGATCAGCCCCAGCATTTT. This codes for CSVGGDQPQHF.

The CDR3 here is CASRDGKTLHF. CDR3 bases: TGTGCCAGCCGGGACGGTAAAACCCTCCACTTT. The rearrangement uses TRBV25-1 and TRBJ1-6, with TRBD1 as a possible D gene (5 bases). In germline, CDR1 is MGHDK, CDR2 SYGVNS. The CDR3 sequence is 11 residues long. Trimming took off 8 bases at V and 14 bases at J, with 13 bases between the two ends.

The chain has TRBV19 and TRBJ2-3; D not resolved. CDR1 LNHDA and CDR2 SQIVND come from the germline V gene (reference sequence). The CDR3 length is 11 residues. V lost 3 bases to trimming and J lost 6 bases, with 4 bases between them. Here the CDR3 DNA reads TGTGCCAGTAGTATTTTGGATACGCAGTATTTT. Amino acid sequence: CASSILDTQYF.

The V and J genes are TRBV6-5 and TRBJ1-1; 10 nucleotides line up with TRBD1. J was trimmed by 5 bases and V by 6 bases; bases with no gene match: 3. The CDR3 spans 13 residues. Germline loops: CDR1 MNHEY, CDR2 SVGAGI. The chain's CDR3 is CASRRGQGTEAFF. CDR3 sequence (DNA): TGTGCCAGCAGAAGGGGACAGGGGACTGAAGCTTTCTTT.

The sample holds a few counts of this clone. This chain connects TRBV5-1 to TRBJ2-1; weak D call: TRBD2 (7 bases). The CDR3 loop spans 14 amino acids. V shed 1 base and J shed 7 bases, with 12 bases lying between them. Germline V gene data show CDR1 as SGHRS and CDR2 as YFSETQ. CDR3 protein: CASSLQGRANEQFF. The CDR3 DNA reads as TGCGCCAGCAGCTTGCAGGGGAGGGCAAATGAGCAGTTCTTC.

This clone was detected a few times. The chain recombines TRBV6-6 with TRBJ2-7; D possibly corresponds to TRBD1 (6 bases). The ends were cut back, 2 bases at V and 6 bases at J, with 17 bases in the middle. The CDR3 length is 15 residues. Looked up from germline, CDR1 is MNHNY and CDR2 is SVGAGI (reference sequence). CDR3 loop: CASSYPRHRDGEQYF. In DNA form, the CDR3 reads TGTGCCAGCAGTTACCCCCGCCACAGGGACGGCGAGCAGTACTTC.

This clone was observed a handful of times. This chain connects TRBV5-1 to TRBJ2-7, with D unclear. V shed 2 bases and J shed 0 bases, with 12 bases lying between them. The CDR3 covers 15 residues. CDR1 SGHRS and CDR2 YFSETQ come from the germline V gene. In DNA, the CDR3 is TGCGCCAGCAGCTTTAGTGGCAGTCTCTCCTACGAGCAGTACTTC. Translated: CASSFSGSLSYEQYF. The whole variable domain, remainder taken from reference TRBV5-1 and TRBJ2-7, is KAGVTQTPRYLIKTRGQQVTLSCSPISGHRSVSWYQQTPGQGLQFLFEYFSETQRNKGNFPGRFSGRQFSNSRSEMNVSTLELGDSALYLCASSFSGSLSYEQYFGPGTRLTVT.

CDR3 protein: CASSLDRTNTEAFF. CDR3 DNA: TGCGCCAGCAGCTTGGACAGGACGAACACTGAAGCTTTCTTT. The chain joins TRBV5-1 to TRBJ1-1; D may be TRBD1 (5 bases). The length of the CDR3 is 14 residues. V was trimmed by 0 bases and J by 1 base, leaving 7 bases between them. Germline assignment: CDR1 SGHRS and CDR2 YFSETQ.

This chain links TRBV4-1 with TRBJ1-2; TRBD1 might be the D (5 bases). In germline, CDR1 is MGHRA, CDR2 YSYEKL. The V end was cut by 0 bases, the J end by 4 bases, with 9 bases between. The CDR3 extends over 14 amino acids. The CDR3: CASSQEGHRYGYTF. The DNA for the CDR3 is TGCGCCAGCAGCCAAGAAGGACACCGCTATGGCTACACCTTC.

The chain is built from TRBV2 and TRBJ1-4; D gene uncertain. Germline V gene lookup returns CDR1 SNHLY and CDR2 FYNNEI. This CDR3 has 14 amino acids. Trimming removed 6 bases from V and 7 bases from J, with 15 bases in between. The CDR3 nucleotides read TGTGCCAGCAGAGGCTATCAGTGGAGTGAAAAACTGTTTTTT. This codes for CASRGYQWSEKLFF.

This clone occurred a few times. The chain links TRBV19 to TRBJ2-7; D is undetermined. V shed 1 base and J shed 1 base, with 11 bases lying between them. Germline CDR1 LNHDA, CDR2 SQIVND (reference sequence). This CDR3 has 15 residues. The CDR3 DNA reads TGTGCCAGTAGTATAGGAATTTTTCAGTCCTACGAGCAGTACTTC. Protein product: CASSIGIFQSYEQYF.

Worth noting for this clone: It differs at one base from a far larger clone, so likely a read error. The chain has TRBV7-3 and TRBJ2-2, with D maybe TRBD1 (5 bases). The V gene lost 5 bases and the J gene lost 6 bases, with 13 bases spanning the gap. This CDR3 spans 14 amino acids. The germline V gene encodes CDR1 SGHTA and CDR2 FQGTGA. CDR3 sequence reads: CASSQGRLAGELFF. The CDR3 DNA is TGTGCCAGCAGCCAGGGTCGCCTTGCCGGGGAGCTGTTTTTT. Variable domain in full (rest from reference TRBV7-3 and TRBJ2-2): GAGVSQTPSNKVTEKGKYVELRCDPISGHTALYWYRQSLGQGPEFLIYFQGTGAADDSGLPNDRFFAVRPEGSVSTLKIQRTERGDSAVYLCASSQGRLAGELFFGEGSRLTVL.

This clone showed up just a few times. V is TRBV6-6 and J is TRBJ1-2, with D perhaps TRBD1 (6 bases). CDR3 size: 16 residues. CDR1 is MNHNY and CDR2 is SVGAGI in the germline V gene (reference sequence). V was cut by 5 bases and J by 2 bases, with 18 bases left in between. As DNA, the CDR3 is TGTGCCAGCAGTCCAGGGGACACACACCTAAACTATGGCTACACCTTC. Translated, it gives CASSPGDTHLNYGYTF.

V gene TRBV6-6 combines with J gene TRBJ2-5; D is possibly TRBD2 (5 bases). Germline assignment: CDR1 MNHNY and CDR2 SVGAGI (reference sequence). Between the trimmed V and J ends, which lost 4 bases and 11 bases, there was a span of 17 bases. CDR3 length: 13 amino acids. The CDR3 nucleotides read TGTGCCAGCAGTTCAAATAGCGCGCACGGACAGTACTTC. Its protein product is CASSSNSAHGQYF.

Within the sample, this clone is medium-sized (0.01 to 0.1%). This CDR3 reads CASSLDGTAFQPQHF. The CDR3 DNA is TGTGCCAGCAGCTTAGATGGTACGGCCTTTCAGCCCCAGCATTTT. The chain combines TRBV11-2 with TRBJ1-5; D remains unclear. V gave up 0 bases and J gave up 6 bases, with 12 bases separating them. The CDR3 spans 15 residues. Germline assignment: CDR1 SGHAT and CDR2 FQNNGV.

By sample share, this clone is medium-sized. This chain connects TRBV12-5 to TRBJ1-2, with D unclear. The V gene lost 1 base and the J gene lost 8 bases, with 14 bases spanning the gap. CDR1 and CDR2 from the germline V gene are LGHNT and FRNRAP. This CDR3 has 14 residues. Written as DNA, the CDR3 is TGTGCTAGTGGTTTGGCTCTATTGGTGGGCGGCTACACCTTC. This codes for CASGLALLVGGYTF.

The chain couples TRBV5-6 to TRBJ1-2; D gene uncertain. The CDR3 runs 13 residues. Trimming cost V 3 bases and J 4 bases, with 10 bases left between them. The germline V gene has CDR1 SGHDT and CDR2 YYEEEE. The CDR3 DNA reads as TGTGCCAGCAGCTCCGACGCCTTCTATGGCTACACCTTC. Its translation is CASSSDAFYGYTF.

CDR3: CSVAITGRTTGGYTF. The CDR3 coding sequence is TGCAGCGTCGCTATTACGGGACGGACCACGGGTGGCTACACCTTC. The V call is TRBV29-1, the J call TRBJ1-2; a weak D match, TRBD1 (5 bases). Trimming shortened V by 6 bases and J by 7 bases, and 24 bases separated the two germline ends. Germline V lookup: CDR1 SQVTM, CDR2 ANQGSEA. This CDR3 is built from 15 residues.

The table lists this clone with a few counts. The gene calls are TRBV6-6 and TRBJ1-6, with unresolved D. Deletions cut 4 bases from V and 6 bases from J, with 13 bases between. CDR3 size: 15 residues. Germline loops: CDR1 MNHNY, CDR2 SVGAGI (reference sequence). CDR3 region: CASSFSRSLNSPLHF. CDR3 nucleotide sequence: TGTGCCAGCAGTTTTTCCCGGTCCCTTAATTCACCCCTCCACTTT.

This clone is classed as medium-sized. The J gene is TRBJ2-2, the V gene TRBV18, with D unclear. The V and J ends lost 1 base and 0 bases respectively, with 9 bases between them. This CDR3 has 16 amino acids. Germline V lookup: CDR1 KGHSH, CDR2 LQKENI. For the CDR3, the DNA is TGTGCCAGCTCACCACGGATTTTGACGAACACCGGGGAGCTGTTTTTT. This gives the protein CASSPRILTNTGELFF.

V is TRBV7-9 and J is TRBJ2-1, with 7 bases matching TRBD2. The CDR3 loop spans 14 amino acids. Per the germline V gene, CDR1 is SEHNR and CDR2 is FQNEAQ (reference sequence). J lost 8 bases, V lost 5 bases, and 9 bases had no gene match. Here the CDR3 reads CASSPQAGDYEQFF. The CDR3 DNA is TGTGCCAGCAGCCCCCAGGCGGGAGATTATGAGCAGTTCTTC.

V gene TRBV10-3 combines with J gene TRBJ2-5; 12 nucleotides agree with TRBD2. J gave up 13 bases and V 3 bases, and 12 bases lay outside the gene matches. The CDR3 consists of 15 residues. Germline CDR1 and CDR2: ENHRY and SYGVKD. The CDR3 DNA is TGTGCCATCAGTGAAAAGAGGACTAGCGGGGACCTGCGGTACTTC. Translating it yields CAISEKRTSGDLRYF.

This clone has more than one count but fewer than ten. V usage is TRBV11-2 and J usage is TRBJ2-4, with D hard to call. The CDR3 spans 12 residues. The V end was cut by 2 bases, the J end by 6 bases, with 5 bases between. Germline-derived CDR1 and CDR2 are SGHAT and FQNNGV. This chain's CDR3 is CASSLSVNIQYF. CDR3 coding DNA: TGTGCCAGCAGCTTATCAGTAAACATTCAGTACTTC.

CDR3 sequence reads: CASSPGQGRSNYGYTF. In DNA form, the CDR3 reads TGTGCCAGTAGTCCAGGACAGGGTCGGTCGAACTATGGCTACACCTTC. The J gene is TRBJ1-2, the V gene TRBV19, with 8 bases fitting TRBD1. There are 16 residues in the CDR3. Germline V gene lookup returns CDR1 LNHDA and CDR2 SQIVND (reference sequence). The trim removed 5 bases at V and 2 bases at J, leaving 10 bases unmatched.

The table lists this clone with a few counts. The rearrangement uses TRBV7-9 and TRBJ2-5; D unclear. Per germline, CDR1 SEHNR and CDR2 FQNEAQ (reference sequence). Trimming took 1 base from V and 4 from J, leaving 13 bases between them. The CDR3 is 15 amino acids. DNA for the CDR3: TGTGCCAGCAGCTTAGGATTAGGCTTCGGAGAGACCCAGTACTTC. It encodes CASSLGLGFGETQYF.

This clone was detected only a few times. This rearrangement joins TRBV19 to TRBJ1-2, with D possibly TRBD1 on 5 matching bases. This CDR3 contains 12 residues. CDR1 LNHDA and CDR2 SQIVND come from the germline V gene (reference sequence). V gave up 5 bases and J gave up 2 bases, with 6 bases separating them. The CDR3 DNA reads TGTGCCAGTAGTTGGGGGAACTATGGCTACACCTTC. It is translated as CASSWGNYGYTF.

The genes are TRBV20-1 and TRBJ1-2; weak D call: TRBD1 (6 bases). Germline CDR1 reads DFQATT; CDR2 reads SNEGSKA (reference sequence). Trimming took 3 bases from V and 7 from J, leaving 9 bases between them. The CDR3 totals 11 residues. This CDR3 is CSASGRGGYTF. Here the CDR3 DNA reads TGCAGTGCTAGTGGCAGGGGTGGCTACACCTTC.

The CDR3 loop reads CASGPGQEAQYF. Here the CDR3 DNA reads TGTGCCAGTGGGCCAGGACAGGAGGCCCAGTACTTC. The chain links TRBV7-2 to TRBJ2-5; 7 nucleotides line up with TRBD1. Germline V gene sequence: CDR1 SGHTA, CDR2 FQGNSA. This CDR3 spans 12 amino acids. Trimming took 9 bases from V and 9 from J; bases not matched to a gene: 10.

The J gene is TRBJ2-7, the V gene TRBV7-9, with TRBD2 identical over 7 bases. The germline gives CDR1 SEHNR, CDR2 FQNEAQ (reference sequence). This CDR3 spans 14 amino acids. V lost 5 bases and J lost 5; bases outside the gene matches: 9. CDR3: CASSQRGLTHEQYF. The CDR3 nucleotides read TGTGCCAGCAGCCAGCGGGGACTAACCCACGAGCAGTACTTC.